Shown below are 9 T cell receptor beta chains from a single sample sequenced in a study of blood T cell repertoires in COVID-19. Sequencing was performed with immunoSEQ multiplex PCR; in TCRdb, only in-frame clones are kept and a portion is missing. The sample comprises about 130,000 clones, roughly four fifths of which are singletons, and about 9.6% rests with the top ten. The sequenced material came from peripheral blood. The origin of the receptors is a man in his forties with active or convalescent COVID-19.

The rearrangement uses TRBV5-1 and TRBJ2-7, with TRBD1 as a possible D gene (6 bases). Germline V gives CDR1 SGHRS, CDR2 YFSETQ. Trimming left V 7 bases short and J 2 bases short, with 16 bases between. The CDR3 loop spans 14 amino acids. The CDR3 nucleotides are TGCGCCAGCGCAGGGGACCTAGGGACCTACGAGCAGTACTTC. Translated, it gives CASAGDLGTYEQYF.

The chain combines TRBV30 with TRBJ2-2, with D uncertain. V was clipped by 0 bases and J by 3 bases, with 8 bases between them. The CDR3 runs to 14 residues. Looked up from germline, CDR1 is GTSNPN and CDR2 is SVGIG (reference sequence). This CDR3 is CAWSVGQYTGELFF. The CDR3 DNA reads TGTGCCTGGAGTGTTGGCCAGTACACCGGGGAGCTGTTTTTT. The whole variable domain, filled in from reference TRBV30 and TRBJ2-2, reads SQTIHQWPATLVQPVGSPLSLECTVEGTSNPNLYWYRQAAGRGLQLLFYSVGIGQISSEVPQNLSASRPQDRQFILSSKKLLLSDSGFYLCAWSVGQYTGELFFGEGSRLTVL.

This clone was detected only a few times. V is TRBV10-2 and J is TRBJ2-2; 8 bases align to TRBD1. The CDR3 covers 14 residues. V shed 10 bases, J shed 2 bases, and the junction held 6 bases outside the gene matches. Germline CDR1 WSHSY, CDR2 SAAADI. CDR3 sequence reads: CAISGQANTGELFF. In nucleotides, the CDR3 is TGCGCCATCTCGGGACAGGCTAACACCGGGGAGCTGTTTTTT.

The chain employs TRBV6-2 or TRBV6-3 and TRBJ2-1; D gene unclear. Germline assignment: CDR1 MNHEY and CDR2 SVGEGT. CDR3 length equals 18 residues. V lost 1 base, J lost 0 bases, and 16 bases lay in between. The CDR3 is CASSYFEGTWSSYNEQFF. CDR3 DNA: TGTGCCAGCAGTTACTTCGAAGGTACTTGGAGCTCCTACAATGAGCAGTTCTTC.

The chain recombines TRBV19 with TRBJ2-6; 8 bases are a match to TRBD1. V gave up 6 bases and J gave up 0 bases; unmatched junction bases: 7. CDR1 LNHDA and CDR2 SQIVND come from the germline V gene (reference sequence). The CDR3 runs to 17 residues. CDR3: CASRPDRAFSGANVLTF. CDR3 DNA sequence: TGTGCCAGTAGACCGGACAGGGCCTTCTCTGGGGCCAACGTCCTGACTTTC.

This chain uses TRBV10-3 with TRBJ1-6, with a possible D match to TRBD1 (5 bases). V was shortened by 4 bases and J by 8 bases, with 12 bases between the two germline ends. Germline V gene data show CDR1 as ENHRY and CDR2 as SYGVKD. The CDR3 contains 14 residues. Written as DNA, the CDR3 is TGTGCCATCAGTGGTTGGGGCGCGGATTCACCCCTCCACTTT. This translates into CAISGWGADSPLHF.

J is TRBJ2-7 and V is TRBV2, with 10 bases lining up with TRBD1. Per the germline V gene, CDR1 is SNHLY and CDR2 is FYNNEI. V was clipped by 8 bases and J by 2 bases; unmatched bases: 12. The CDR3 consists of 16 residues. The CDR3 loop reads CASLGGTGARPYEQYF. Here the CDR3 DNA reads TGTGCCAGCTTGGGAGGGACAGGGGCAAGGCCCTACGAGCAGTACTTC.

This clone was counted between two and nine times. This sequence joins TRBV12-5 and TRBJ2-2; D is unclear. Germline lookup yields CDR1 LGHNT and CDR2 FRNRAP. The CDR3 contains 15 residues. V gave up 2 bases and J gave up 5 bases, with 12 bases separating them. The CDR3 is CASGLILLATGELFF. In DNA, the CDR3 is TGTGCTAGTGGTTTGATCCTACTCGCGACCGGGGAGCTGTTTTTT.

This chain uses TRBV27 with TRBJ2-3, with 10 positions matching TRBD2. This CDR3 is built from 18 residues. V lost 2 bases to trimming and J lost 0 bases; unmatched junction nucleotides: 8. Germline V lookup: CDR1 MNHEY, CDR2 SMNVEV (reference sequence). The CDR3 DNA reads as TGTGCCAGCAGTTTAAGGGCTAGCGGGGGCGATAGCACAGATACGCAGTATTTT. Residues: CASSLRASGGDSTDTQYF.